This T cell receptor beta chain was retrieved from a study of cytomegalovirus exposure and HLA in healthy donors (dated by TCRdb to 2016 to 2017). With regard to the full study: The 650 to 800 repertoires of the first cohort and the roughly 120 validation repertoires were produced on the same platform, according to a later analysis. The aim of the study was to test whether cataloging public T cell receptors could identify signatures of past pathogen exposure. Besides the first cohort of 500 to 700 subjects, a separate validation cohort made up of 90 to 150 different subjects was used. High-throughput TCR immunosequencing, statistical association of individual TCRs with disease status, and machine learning were combined to predict cytomegalovirus infection status. General findings and caveats noted by the study authors: The classifier was reported to diagnose cytomegalovirus status with high specificity and sensitivity in both the original and validation cohorts. The authors suggested that the approach could potentially be extended to other disease states and immunological phenotypes. In vitro tests confirmed that a few of the cytomegalovirus-associated TCR beta chains recognize cytomegalovirus antigens. A later analysis lacked HLA typing for the validation cohort, so it scored co-occurrence in that cohort across all 120 repertoires. Of the cluster scores, approximately 95% were above 0 in a later analysis, which found that TCRs clustered in the first cohort also tended to co-occur in the roughly 130 validation repertoires. The study gave a list of 150 to 200 TCR beta chains associated with cytomegalovirus. Most TCR sequences were observed very rarely across donors, whereas some public TCRs were present in many individuals.

The donors were included in the validation cohort of some 120 subjects, a group kept apart from the approximately 700-subject first cohort. V has 7 bases trimmed and J has 8 bases trimmed; junction bases matching no gene number 13. Per the germline V gene, MDHEN is the CDR1 and SYDVKM is the CDR2. The cysteine opens and the phenylalanine closes a CDR3 of 14 amino acids. Only the CDR3 part of the read is kept: 42 bases, read in frame from the first base. On this clone itself: What antigen it recognizes has not been identified. Base qualities were left out, and no much larger clone turns up one base away.

The protocol used for the library was the immunoSEQ multiplex PCR assay. As for the authors' bioinformatics: A statistical classification framework was built for diagnosing cytomegalovirus status from the catalog of TCR beta chain sequences. Here the immuneACCESS table is served through TCRdb, limited to in-frame sequences with V and J called. Missing clones are a known gap in these copies; in checked studies unresolved V genes cover under half, and the rest lacks a known reason. Clone size and the V and J calls come from that table; the DNA yielded D and trimming. Within this sample are some 350,000 clones, with around 87% of them counted one time only. About 1% of the sample goes to the ten largest clones.

The V gene is TRBV28 and the J gene is TRBJ1-2; the junction holds 7 bases that match TRBD1. The clonotype was recovered from a woman aged 25 to 39 in good health and CMV-seropositive. Material: PBMCs. The CDR3 reads as follows: CASMGDSKAWGYTF. DNA sequence: TGTGCCAGCATGGGGGACAGTAAAGCGTGGGGCTACACCTTC.